This TCR beta chain was recorded in a study of cytomegalovirus exposure and HLA in healthy donors. Study findings and constraints: TCR association rates varied by HLA locus in a later analysis, with DRB1 highest and HLA-C lowest. Using a false discovery rate of 0.05, a later analysis showed that 16,951 TCR beta sequences were associated with HLA alleles. Accounts indicate the classifier identified cytomegalovirus status with strong specificity and sensitivity.

About this clone: The antigen is not known.

The PCR was carried out with 60 Vbeta primers and 13 Jbeta primers. TCRdb's copy holds only in-frame clones and misses some; the assay was immunoSEQ multiplex PCR. The repertoire consists of 200,000 to 250,000 clones, with around four fifths occurring once and the leading ten covering around 0.57%. Healthy bone marrow donors made up the donors. Sequenced input: PBMCs. The receptor's source is a woman aged 40 to 50 in good health and CMV-seronegative.

The CDR3 is CASSYSRTGELFF. CDR3 DNA sequence: TGTGCCAGCAGTTACTCGCGCACCGGGGAGCTGTTTTTT. The chain links TRBV6-5 to TRBJ2-2, with D unresolved. The germline CDR1 and CDR2 sequences are MNHEY and SVGAGI. There are 13 residues in the CDR3. Deletions cut 0 bases from V and 4 bases from J, with 3 bases between.